This T cell receptor beta chain derives from a study of T-cell memory formation after mild COVID-19 (dated by TCRdb to about 2021). Looking at the study overall: TCR sequence clusters from the two donors were found to be largely donor specific. T-cell clones expanding and contracting after mild COVID-19 in a couple of donors were tracked by longitudinal TCRalpha and TCRbeta repertoire sequencing. Two young, previously healthy adult volunteers, one female and one male, were included in the cohort.

Data came from an Illumina NovaSeq 6000. TCRalpha and TCRbeta cDNA libraries were constructed by 5'RACE with constant-segment primers, with sample barcodes and unique molecular identifiers being introduced. RNA was extracted from every sample with Trizol reagent. Library amplification was performed in two PCR steps, and a second sample barcode and Illumina TruSeq adapters were introduced in the second step. Sequencing of libraries was performed on an Illumina NovaSeq with 2 x 150 bp paired-end reads. Per the original workflow: Demultiplexing of reads and collapsing into UMI-guided consensus sequences were performed with migec v1.2.7. Using mixcr v2.1.11, the UMI consensuses were aligned to TRA and TRB V and J templates and assembled into clonotypes. A clonotype was counted as expanded or contracted only if both edgeR and NoisET called the change significant, with noise models trained on biological replicates. edgeR calls used a false discovery rate-adjusted p below 0.01 and a log2 fold-change threshold of 1. As an exploratory analysis of dynamics, PCA with hierarchical clustering was applied to max-normalized trajectories of the 1000 most abundant clonotypes. Separately sequenced CD4+ and CD8+ repertoires were used to assign the CD4 or CD8 phenotype of responding clones. TCRdb reran the public reads through fastp at Q25 and MiXCR, keeping productive beta chains. Every CDR3 protein is listed once, alongside the most common genes and DNA of its rows. TCRdb's processing, not the authors' own work, is the source of the V and J calls. This sample gives roughly 350,000 distinct CDR3 sequences in total; approximately 13% of them show up just once. About a fifth of the sample is taken by the ten largest.

PBMCs were isolated by Ficoll-Paque density gradient centrifugation. Remarks on this clonotype: Which antigen it targets is not known. No much larger clonotype is one base removed from it; base qualities were not supplied.

Here is what the overall study found, with its caveats: Contracting CD4+ clones were found mainly in CM and EM memory subsets, while CD8+ clones were enriched in EMRA. Some responding clones were found in pre-infection memory, which suggests that pre-existing cross-reactive memory T cells took part in the SARS-CoV-2 response. Clones contracting from day 15 to 85 had balanced CD4/CD8 phenotypes, while a second wave expanding from day 15 to 37 was biased towards CD4+. Only a couple of mild cases were covered in the study, and larger cohorts including severe cases with pre-infection samples were considered necessary. SARS-CoV-2 specificity of the second-wave clones peaking on day 37 was not confirmed.

From the cysteine through the phenylalanine, the CDR3 covers 14 amino acids. Here the CDR3 DNA is all that survives: 42 bases in frame from base 1. Per the germline V gene (reference sequence), MNHEY is the CDR1 and SMNVEV is the CDR2. V and J are truncated by 10 bases and 2 bases respectively, leaving an intervening sequence of 18 bases. This clonotype was obtained from a man younger than 35 who had mild COVID-19 (a few samples of this study predate the infection). The sample titles of this study are shuffled in the database, so cell type and time point are left out; the donor was told from shared clones. Rearrangement joined TRBV27 to TRBJ2-7; the D gene is perhaps TRBD2, from 6 matching bases. Sequenced material: PBMCs or a T cell subset sorted from them (not recorded which). The CDR3 here reads CATAPHRGTYEQYF. The DNA sequence is given as TGTGCCACCGCCCCTCACCGCGGGACCTACGAGCAGTACTTC.